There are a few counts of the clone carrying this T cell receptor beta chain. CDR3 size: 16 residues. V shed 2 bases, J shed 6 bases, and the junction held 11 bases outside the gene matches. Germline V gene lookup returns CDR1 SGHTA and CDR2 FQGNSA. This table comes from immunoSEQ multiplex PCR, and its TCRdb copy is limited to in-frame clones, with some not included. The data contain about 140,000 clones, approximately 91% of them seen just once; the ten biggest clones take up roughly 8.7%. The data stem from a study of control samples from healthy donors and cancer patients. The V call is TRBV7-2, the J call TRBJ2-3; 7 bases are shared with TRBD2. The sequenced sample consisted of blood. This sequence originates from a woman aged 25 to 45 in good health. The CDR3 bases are TGTGCCAGCAGCTTAATTCTTGTCGGTAGCGGGGATACGCAGTATTTT. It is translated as CASSLILVGSGDTQYF.